Below are 24 T cell receptor beta chains sequenced from a single sample in a study of blood T cell repertoires in COVID-19. Sequencing used immunoSEQ multiplex PCR; TCRdb keeps in-frame clones, though not all of them. Of 450,000 to 500,000 clones listed, 87% are singletons. The sequenced sample was PBMCs or T cells enriched from blood (not recorded which). The receptors shown here come from a young woman who had recovered from COVID-19.

This clone appeared a few times. The chain uses TRBV7-2 and TRBJ1-6; unclear D gene. The CDR3 sequence is 12 residues long. V lost 3 bases and J lost 12, with 9 bases in between. Germline CDR1 is SGHTA and CDR2 is FQGNSA. CDR3 residues: CASSFTGKPLHF. Written as DNA, the CDR3 is TGTGCCAGCAGCTTTACCGGGAAACCCCTCCACTTT.

The chain combines TRBV19 with TRBJ2-3; 8 bases line up with TRBD2. The CDR3 runs to 15 residues. Trimming took 7 bases from V and 6 from J; bases not matched to a gene: 12. Germline V gene data show CDR1 as LNHDA and CDR2 as SQIVND (reference sequence). CDR3 region: CASTPLAGGGDTQYF. The CDR3 DNA follows: TGTGCCAGTACCCCCCTAGCGGGCGGGGGGGATACGCAGTATTTT.

The chain couples TRBV30 to TRBJ1-2; 8 nucleotides line up with TRBD1. Trimming removed 5 bases from V and 7 bases from J; junction bases left unmatched: 3. The CDR3 sequence is 11 residues long. Germline V gene data show CDR1 as GTSNPN and CDR2 as SVGIG (reference sequence). CDR3 bases: TGTGCCTGGCAACAGGGGGTTGGCTACACCTTC. Protein: CAWQQGVGYTF.

The V gene is TRBV29-1, the J gene TRBJ1-2, with TRBD1 as a possible D gene (5 bases). V lost 7 bases, J lost 2 bases, and 11 bases lay in between. This CDR3 is 12 amino acids long. CDR1 is SQVTM, CDR2 ANQGSEA, per germline. CDR3 sequence reads: CSAGGGNYGYTF. CDR3 DNA: TGCAGCGCTGGGGGGGGAAACTATGGCTACACCTTC. Full variable domain (rest looked up from reference TRBV29-1 and TRBJ1-2): SAVISQKPSRDICQRGTSLTIQCQVDSQVTMMFWYRQQPGQSLTLIATANQGSEATYESGFVIDKFPISRPNLTFSTLTVSNMSPEDSSIYLCSAGGGNYGYTFGSGTRLTVV.

V is TRBV3-1 (or the pseudogene TRBV3-2) and J is TRBJ2-5; 15 nucleotides line up with TRBD2. The CDR3 length is 17 residues. The junction had 4 bases not matched to a gene; V was cut back by 4 bases and J by 1 base. The germline V gene encodes CDR1 LGHDT and CDR2 YNNKEL (reference sequence). The CDR3 DNA is TGTGCCAGCAGCCGACCGGGACTAGCGGGGGGCCAAGAGACCCAGTACTTC. It translates to CASSRPGLAGGQETQYF.

The V call is TRBV7-8, the J call TRBJ1-3; D is ambiguous. The CDR3 is 14 amino acids. Germline loops: CDR1 SGHVS, CDR2 FQNEAQ. V gave up 3 bases and J gave up 1 base, with 7 bases separating them. CDR3 in amino acids: CASSFSFSGNTIYF. The CDR3 coding sequence is TGTGCCAGCAGCTTTTCTTTTTCTGGAAACACCATATATTTT. Together with reference TRBV7-8 and TRBJ1-3, the CDR3 gives the full variable domain: GAGVSQSPRYKVAKRGQDVALRCDPISGHVSLFWYQQALGQGPEFLTYFQNEAQLDKSGLPSDRFFAERPEGSVSTLKIQRTQQEDSAVYLCASSFSFSGNTIYFGEGSWLTVV.

The chain has TRBV19 and TRBJ1-2; the match to TRBD1 covers 9 bases. V shed 0 bases and J 0 bases; nucleotides not matched to a gene: 20. Germline V gene data show CDR1 as LNHDA and CDR2 as SQIVND (reference sequence). This CDR3 contains 22 residues. The CDR3 DNA reads as TGTGCCAGTAGTATAGAGGGGACAGGGAGGCGCGAAGGATTCGGTTCTAACTATGGCTACACCTTC. The encoded protein is CASSIEGTGRREGFGSNYGYTF. Together with reference TRBV19 and TRBJ1-2, the CDR3 gives the full variable domain: DGGITQSPKYLFRKEGQNVTLSCEQNLNHDAMYWYRQDPGQGLRLIYYSQIVNDFQKGDIAEGYSVSREKKESFPLTVTSAQKNPTAFYLCASSIEGTGRREGFGSNYGYTFGSGTRLTVV.

The rearrangement joins TRBV5-8 to TRBJ1-1; TRBD1 matches 7 bases. Trimming at V came to 2 bases and at J to 2 bases, leaving 3 bases not matched to a gene. Per the germline V gene, CDR1 is SGHTS and CDR2 is YDEGEE. This CDR3 comprises 14 residues. The CDR3, as DNA: TGTGCCAGCAGCTTACGACAGGGAAACACTGAAGCTTTCTTT. It encodes CASSLRQGNTEAFF. The full variable domain, rest sourced from reference TRBV5-8 and TRBJ1-1, is EAGVTQSPTHLIKTRGQQATLRCSPISGHTSVYWYQQALGLGLQFLLWYDEGEERNRGNFPPRFSGRQFPNYSSELNVNALELEDSALYLCASSLRQGNTEAFFGQGTRLTVV.

J is TRBJ2-5 and V is TRBV7-9; no clear D. This CDR3 has 14 residues. V was trimmed by 5 bases and J by 2 bases, leaving 12 bases between them. The V gene's germline CDR1 is SEHNR and CDR2 FQNEAQ (reference sequence). The CDR3 DNA is TGTGCCAGCAGCCCATCGAGCTTTCAAGAGACCCAGTACTTC. Translating gives CASSPSSFQETQYF. Complete variable domain (other parts from reference TRBV7-9 and TRBJ2-5): DTGVSQNPRHKITKRGQNVTFRCDPISEHNRLYWYRQTLGQGPEFLTYFQNEAQLEKSRLLSDRFSAERPKGSFSTLEIQRTEQGDSAMYLCASSPSSFQETQYFGPGTRLLVL.

This rearrangement joins TRBV9 to TRBJ1-2, with TRBD1 identical over 9 bases. J was trimmed by 5 bases and V by 3 bases; bases with no gene match: 5. Germline CDR1 SGDLS, CDR2 YYNGEE. This CDR3 contains 14 residues. CDR3 sequence (DNA): TGTGCCAGCAGCGGGACAGGGGCACCATATGGCTACACCTTC. This sequence encodes CASSGTGAPYGYTF.

V and J are TRBV3-1 (or the pseudogene TRBV3-2) and TRBJ2-7, with D tentatively TRBD1 (7 bases). There are 12 residues in the CDR3. Germline V CDR1 and CDR2: LGHDT, YNNKEL (reference sequence). V was shortened by 1 base and J by 9 bases, with 10 bases between the two germline ends. In nucleotides, the CDR3 is TGTGCCAGCAGCCAAGGACAGGGAGGGCAGTACTTC. Its protein product is CASSQGQGGQYF.

This chain connects TRBV7-6 to TRBJ1-1, with D uncertain. CDR1 and CDR2 (germline): SGHVS, FNYEAQ. The CDR3 has 15 residues. V dropped 1 base and J dropped 7 bases, with 16 bases sitting between them. Written as DNA, the CDR3 is TGTGCCAGCAGCTTAGAGAGCGGCGGGTCCGGTGAAGCTTTCTTT. It is translated as CASSLESGGSGEAFF.

The chain employs TRBV7-2 and TRBJ2-5; 11 bases are shared with TRBD2. Germline V CDR1 and CDR2: SGHTA, FQGNSA. V trimming: 3 bases; J trimming: 5 bases; junction bases outside the gene matches: 5. The CDR3 is 15 residues long. DNA of the CDR3: TGTGCCAGCAGCTTGACTAGCGGGGCCCGGGAGACCCAGTACTTC. Translating gives CASSLTSGARETQYF.

The chain uses TRBV18 and TRBJ1-5, with a possible D match to TRBD1 (6 bases). This CDR3 has 14 amino acids. The germline V gene has CDR1 KGHSH and CDR2 LQKENI. V dropped 5 bases and J dropped 4 bases, with 12 bases sitting between them. CDR3 DNA: TGTGCCAGCTCAGAGAACACAGGGAATCAGCCCCAGCATTTT. It encodes CASSENTGNQPQHF.

This clone was observed a few times. This sequence joins TRBV3-1 (or the pseudogene TRBV3-2) and TRBJ1-4; D call uncertain. This CDR3 comprises 13 residues. Germline V lookup: CDR1 LGHDT, CDR2 YNNKEL (reference sequence). V was trimmed by 1 base and J by 8 bases, leaving 8 bases between them. CDR3: CASSQVYREKLFF. The CDR3 DNA reads TGTGCCAGCAGCCAAGTCTATCGGGAAAAACTGTTTTTT.

This clone appeared a single time. This chain links TRBV5-5 with TRBJ2-6; 8 bases line up with TRBD1. Trimming took 4 bases from V and 3 from J; bases not matched to a gene: 15. The CDR3 sequence is 19 residues long. Germline CDR1 is SGHKS and CDR2 is YYEKEE (reference sequence). The CDR3 DNA is TGTGCCAGCAGCCGAGGACAGGGAGATATAAGGCTTGGGGCCAACGTCCTGACTTTC. Translating it yields CASSRGQGDIRLGANVLTF.

The rearrangement joins TRBV5-1 to TRBJ1-1; the D gene is possibly TRBD1 (6 bases). Per the germline V gene, CDR1 is SGHRS and CDR2 is YFSETQ. This CDR3 has 15 residues. Trimming removed 4 bases at V and 1 base at J, with 14 bases between. The CDR3 region is CASSGGDRRNTEAFF. The DNA of the CDR3 is TGCGCCAGCAGCGGTGGCGACAGGCGGAACACTGAAGCTTTCTTT.

CDR3 region: CATRPSQGPQYF. DNA for the CDR3: TGTGCCACGAGGCCCTCCCAGGGTCCCCAGTACTTC. The chain carries TRBV6-6 and TRBJ2-5; perhaps TRBD1 as D (5 bases). V lost 10 bases and J 9 bases, leaving 18 bases between the germline ends. This CDR3 spans 12 amino acids. Germline CDR1 MNHNY, CDR2 SVGAGI (reference sequence).

The rearrangement links TRBV6-7 to TRBJ2-4, with D possibly being TRBD2 (6 bases). TRBV6-7 has ORF status, its function being uncertain. V lost 0 bases, J lost 6 bases, and 12 bases lay in between. This CDR3 contains 15 residues. The CDR3 nucleotides are TGTGCCAGCAGTTACTCCCTGCTTAGCGGAAACATTCAGTACTTC. Its protein product is CASSYSLLSGNIQYF.

CDR3 in amino acids: CASRLGQGASYEQYF. In nucleotides, the CDR3 is TGTGCCAGCAGATTGGGGCAGGGGGCTTCCTACGAGCAGTACTTC. The rearrangement uses TRBV2 and TRBJ2-7, with TRBD1 matching 8 bases. V trimming: 6 bases; J trimming: 1 base; junction bases outside the gene matches: 8. The CDR3 loop spans 15 amino acids. Germline V gene lookup returns CDR1 SNHLY and CDR2 FYNNEI.

In this sample, this clone turned up a few times. This CDR3 is also generated by other DNA sequences in the sample. The V call is TRBV28, the J call TRBJ1-5; D unclear. The germline CDR1 and CDR2 sequences are MDHEN and SYDVKM. The CDR3 sequence is 14 residues long. The germline V and J ends were trimmed by 3 bases and 3 bases, with 9 bases remaining between them. The CDR3: CASSFAGINQPQHF. CDR3 sequence (DNA): TGTGCCAGCAGTTTTGCGGGTATCAATCAGCCCCAGCATTTT.

The chain links TRBV6-1 to TRBJ2-1; perhaps TRBD2 as D (6 bases). CDR3 size: 15 residues. CDR1 is MNHNS, CDR2 SASEGT, per germline. Trimming took off 0 bases at V and 8 bases at J, with 14 bases between the two ends. The CDR3 sequence is CASSEATSLVYEQFF. CDR3 nucleotides: TGTGCCAGCAGTGAAGCGACTAGTCTTGTCTATGAGCAGTTCTTC.

This sequence joins TRBV28 and TRBJ2-7; 8 positions match TRBD2. V was pared by 5 bases and J by 3 bases, with 18 bases of the junction left unmatched. This CDR3 has 18 residues. CDR1 MDHEN and CDR2 SYDVKM come from the germline V gene. The CDR3 here is CASSRPGLEIYPNYEQYF. Here the CDR3 DNA reads TGTGCCAGCAGTCGACCGGGACTAGAGATCTACCCCAACTACGAGCAGTACTTC.

The chain links TRBV5-1 to TRBJ2-5, with D perhaps TRBD2 (5 bases). Germline loops: CDR1 SGHRS, CDR2 YFSETQ. The CDR3 sequence is 13 residues long. V was pared by 4 bases and J by 4 bases, with 11 bases between. CDR3 residues: CASSMDAGETQYF. DNA for the CDR3: TGCGCCAGCAGCATGGACGCGGGAGAGACCCAGTACTTC.